This section outlines one T cell receptor beta chain sequence together with its context. Its antigen is still unknown. The data belong to a study of cytotoxic CD8 clonotypes in ibrutinib-treated CLL. Profiled with immunoSEQ multiplex PCR; TCRdb holds only in-frame clones, not every one. The sample holds about 120,000 clones; about 53% are singletons and the top ten take 30% to 45%. Study-level results: Exceeding age-matched healthy donors, baseline clonality also tracked the counts of circulating CD8+ T cells.

CDR1 is SGDLS and CDR2 is YYNGEE in the germline V gene. CDR3 length: 12 amino acids. V was cut by 5 bases and J by 4 bases, with 9 bases left in between. The chain carries TRBV9 and TRBJ2-5, with D possibly matching TRBD2 (6 bases). This clonotype was sampled from a human donor with chronic lymphocytic leukemia. The sequences come from PBMCs, collected after 24 months of ibrutinib treatment. The CDR3 loop reads CASREGRETQYF. In DNA, the CDR3 is TGTGCCAGCAGGGAGGGTAGAGAGACCCAGTACTTC.